The present T cell receptor beta chain was sequenced within a study of cytomegalovirus exposure and HLA in healthy donors. The V end was cut by 0 bases, the J end by 4 bases, with 15 bases between. CDR3 length equals 17 residues. Germline V gene data show CDR1 as LNHDA and CDR2 as SQIVND (reference sequence). The primer mix had 60 Vbeta and 13 Jbeta primers. Produced via immunoSEQ multiplex PCR; TCRdb's table is partial and in-frame only. This listing includes more than 95,000 clones. A word on this clone: Its antigen is currently unknown.

Study outcomes and limitations: Available immune exposure information was restricted to CMV serostatus only. Roughly uniform depth of sequencing across donors was assumed in presence/absence analyses. Later analysis identified 16,000 or so TCR beta sequences associated with HLA alleles, using a false discovery rate threshold of 0.05. A prior analysis recorded that most TCR beta V segments were productive about 87% or about 30% of the time.

V and J are TRBV19 and TRBJ1-4, with D unresolved. This TCR came from a middle-aged man in good health and CMV-seronegative. The sequenced material came from PBMCs. CDR3 DNA sequence: TGTGCCAGTAGTATAGATCTACTGGGCAGCCTTAATGAAAAACTGTTTTTT. As protein: CASSIDLLGSLNEKLFF.